The entry below describes one TCR beta chain. The antigen is not known. Germline CDR1 is SGHNT and CDR2 is YENEEA. V lost 5 bases, J lost 9 bases, and 11 bases stayed unmatched. The CDR3 runs to 14 residues. 60 Vbeta and 13 Jbeta primers were used in PCR. Sequencing was performed with immunoSEQ multiplex PCR; in TCRdb, only in-frame clones are kept and a portion is missing. The table lists approximately 200,000 clones, 60% to 85% of them singletons. This entry belongs to a study of cytomegalovirus exposure and HLA in healthy donors. General study points: While the bulk of TCR sequences proved rare, some public TCRs turned up in many donors.

The sequencing sample was made of PBMCs. This chain joins TRBV11-3 and TRBJ2-3, with 7 bases fitting TRBD2. The TCR sequence derives from a girl between 5 and 17 years old in good health and CMV-seropositive. CDR3 region: CASSPRTSRGTQYF. CDR3 DNA sequence: TGTGCCAGCAGCCCTCGGACTAGTCGGGGGACGCAGTATTTT.